The clone carrying this T cell receptor (beta chain) was seen many times. Antigen: not known. The V gene's germline CDR1 is SGHVS and CDR2 FQNEAQ. The CDR3 loop spans 14 amino acids. V lost 5 bases and J 11 bases, leaving 16 bases between the germline ends. The data derive from a study of T cell repertoires in cytomegalovirus infection. In the study overall: An indication of both CMV infection and matching HLA type came from public TCR beta signatures.

Whole-study results and caveats: The study found HLA-C-restricted CMV-specific TCR beta clonotypes dominating the ex vivo response.

Via MiXCR, TCRdb re-called the reads, giving one row per CDR3 protein. The table records roughly 230,000 distinct CDR3 sequences, approximately 15% of them present only once. The sequencing input was CD8+ T cells from PBMCs. The TCR sequence derives from a human donor in good health (CMV status not recorded). Some clones in this sample may be carry-over from other donors' samples. The V call is TRBV7-8, the J call TRBJ2-6; D unresolved. CDR3 in amino acids: CASSPTGPLDVLTF. CDR3 DNA: TGTGCCAGCAGCCCTACGGGTCCGTTGGACGTCCTGACTTTC.